The entry below describes one T cell receptor beta chain. This specimen comes from a study of CD8+ T cells in alopecia areata. Germline V lookup: CDR1 SGHTA, CDR2 FQGNSA. The length of the CDR3 is 14 residues. Germline trimming cut 4 bases from V and 1 base from J; bases unmatched to any gene: 4. The sample's treatment: oral pan-JAK inhibitor, 5-10 mg twice daily. Extraction and reverse transcription of RNA yielded cDNA as the sequencing template. The method was immunoSEQ multiplex PCR; TCRdb's version includes in-frame clones alone and lacks a portion of them. The data hold fewer than 250,000 clones, with 60% observed a single time.

This TCR derives from a human donor with alopecia areata. The chain carries TRBV7-2 and TRBJ2-7; 7 bases are a match to TRBD1. Sequenced here: CD4+ T cells sorted from blood, sampled at week 24, from a patient treated with tofacitinib. DNA for the CDR3: TGTGCCAGCAGCTACCAGACAGGGTCCTACGAGCAGTACTTC. Amino acids: CASSYQTGSYEQYF. The whole variable domain, remainder taken from reference TRBV7-2 and TRBJ2-7, is GAGVSQSPSNKVTEKGKDVELRCDPISGHTALYWYRQSLGQGLEFLIYFQGNSAPDKSGLPSDRFSAERTGGSVSTLTIQRTQQEDSAVYLCASSYQTGSYEQYFGPGTRLTVT.